This TCR beta chain was identified in a study of blood T cell repertoires in COVID-19. Across the whole study: Collection of acute and convalescent COVID-19 samples took place in the United States, Italy and Spain.

Assay used: immunoSEQ multiplex PCR; TCRdb lists only in-frame clones, some missing. The sample has approximately 130,000 clones; around 85% are singletons. V lost 5 bases and J lost 8, with 18 bases in between. Germline CDR1 reads SGHNT; CDR2 reads YENEEA. This CDR3 comprises 14 residues. Input material: peripheral blood. The chain combines TRBV11-3 with TRBJ1-2; D is possibly TRBD1 (5 bases). The source of this sequence is a woman aged 50 to 65 who had recovered from COVID-19. CDR3 nucleotide sequence: TGTGCCAGCAGCACCATGCCCGGGACTGCAGGCTACACCTTC. It specifies CASSTMPGTAGYTF.